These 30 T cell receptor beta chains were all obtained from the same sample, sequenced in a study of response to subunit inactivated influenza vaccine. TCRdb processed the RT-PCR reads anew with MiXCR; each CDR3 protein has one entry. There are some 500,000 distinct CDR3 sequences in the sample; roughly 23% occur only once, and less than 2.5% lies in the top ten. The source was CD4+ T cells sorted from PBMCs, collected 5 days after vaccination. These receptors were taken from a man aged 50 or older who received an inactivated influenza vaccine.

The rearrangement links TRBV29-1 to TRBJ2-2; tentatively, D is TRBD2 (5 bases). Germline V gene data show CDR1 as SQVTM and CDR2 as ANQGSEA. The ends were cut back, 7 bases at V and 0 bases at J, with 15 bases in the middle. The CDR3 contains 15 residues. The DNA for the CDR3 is TGCAGCGCCCGACGGGCGGGCGCGAACACCGGGGAGCTGTTTTTT. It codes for CSARRAGANTGELFF.

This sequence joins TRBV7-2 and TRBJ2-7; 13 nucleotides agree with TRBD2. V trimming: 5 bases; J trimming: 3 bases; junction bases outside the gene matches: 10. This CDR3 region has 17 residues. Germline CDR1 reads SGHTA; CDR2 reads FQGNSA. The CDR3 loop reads CASSLGTSGTQFYEQYF. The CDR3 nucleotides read TGTGCCAGCAGCCTGGGGACTAGCGGGACCCAATTCTACGAGCAGTACTTC.

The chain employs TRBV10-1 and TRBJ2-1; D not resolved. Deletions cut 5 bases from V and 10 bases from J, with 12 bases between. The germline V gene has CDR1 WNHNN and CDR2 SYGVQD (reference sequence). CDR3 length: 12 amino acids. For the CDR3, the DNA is TGCGCCAGCAGTTCTGGGCCCGACGAGCAGTTCTTC. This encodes CASSSGPDEQFF.

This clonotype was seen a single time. The CDR3 sequence: CASSARGGTEAFF. The DNA of the CDR3 is TGTGCCAGCAGCGCAAGGGGGGGCACTGAAGCTTTCTTT. The genes are TRBV12-3 or TRBV12-4 and TRBJ1-1, with D possibly matching TRBD1 (6 bases). V lost 6 bases and J 4 bases, leaving 12 bases between the germline ends. The CDR3 contains 13 residues.

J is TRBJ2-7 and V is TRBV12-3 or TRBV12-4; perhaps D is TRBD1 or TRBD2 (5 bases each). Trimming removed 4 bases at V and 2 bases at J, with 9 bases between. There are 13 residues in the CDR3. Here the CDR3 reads CASSWDGPYEQYF. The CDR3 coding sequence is TGTGCCAGCAGTTGGGACGGACCCTACGAGCAGTACTTC.

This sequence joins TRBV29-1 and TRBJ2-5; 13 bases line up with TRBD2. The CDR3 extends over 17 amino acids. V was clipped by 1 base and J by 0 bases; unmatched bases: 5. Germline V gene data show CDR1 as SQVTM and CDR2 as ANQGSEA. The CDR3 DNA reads TGCAGCGTTGAAGCGACTAGCGGGGGGCCGTACCAAGAGACCCAGTACTTC. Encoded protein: CSVEATSGGPYQETQYF.

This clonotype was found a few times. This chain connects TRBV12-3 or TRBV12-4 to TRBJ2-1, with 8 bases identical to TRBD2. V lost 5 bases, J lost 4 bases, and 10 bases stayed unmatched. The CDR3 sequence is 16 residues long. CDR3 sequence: CASSGGGLGPYNEQFF. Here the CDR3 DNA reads TGTGCCAGCAGTGGAGGGGGACTAGGGCCATACAATGAGCAGTTCTTC.

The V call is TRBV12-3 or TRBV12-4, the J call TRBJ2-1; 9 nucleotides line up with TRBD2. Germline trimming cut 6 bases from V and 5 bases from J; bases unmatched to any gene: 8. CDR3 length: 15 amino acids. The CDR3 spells CASRGWLAGHNEQFF. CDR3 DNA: TGTGCCAGCAGAGGATGGCTAGCGGGACACAATGAGCAGTTCTTC.

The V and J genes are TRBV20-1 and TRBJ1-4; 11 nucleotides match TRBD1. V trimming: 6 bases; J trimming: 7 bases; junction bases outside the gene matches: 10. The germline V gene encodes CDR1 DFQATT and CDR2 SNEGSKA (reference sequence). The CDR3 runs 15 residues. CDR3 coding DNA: TGCAGTGCGCCAGACCGGACAGGGGGCTTTGAAAAACTGTTTTTT. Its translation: CSAPDRTGGFEKLFF.

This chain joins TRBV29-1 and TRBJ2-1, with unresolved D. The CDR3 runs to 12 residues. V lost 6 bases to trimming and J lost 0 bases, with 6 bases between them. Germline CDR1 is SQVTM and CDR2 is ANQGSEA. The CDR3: CSVSSSYNEQFF. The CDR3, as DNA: TGCAGCGTGTCCAGCTCCTACAATGAGCAGTTCTTC.

CDR3 region: CASSLEEGGQYF. In DNA, the CDR3 is TGTGCCAGCAGCTTAGAAGAGGGCGGGCAGTACTTC. The chain joins TRBV7-2 to TRBJ2-7; the D gene is possibly TRBD2 (5 bases). Deletions cut 1 base from V and 9 bases from J, with 10 bases between. The length of the CDR3 is 12 residues. CDR1 is SGHTA and CDR2 is FQGNSA in the germline V gene.

In DNA form, the CDR3 reads TGCAGTGCTAGTTTGCAGACCCAGTACTTC. Amino acid sequence: CSASLQTQYF. This chain connects TRBV20-1 to TRBJ2-5, with no clear D. Germline values: CDR1 DFQATT, CDR2 SNEGSKA (reference sequence). The CDR3 loop spans 10 amino acids. With 3 bases removed from V and 6 bases from J, the gap between germline ends came to 5 bases.

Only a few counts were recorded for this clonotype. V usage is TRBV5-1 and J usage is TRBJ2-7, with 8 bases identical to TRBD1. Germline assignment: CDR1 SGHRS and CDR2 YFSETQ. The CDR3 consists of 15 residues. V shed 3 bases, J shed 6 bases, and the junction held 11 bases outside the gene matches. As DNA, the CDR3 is TGCGCCAGCAGCTCCTCACGACGAACAGGGGGCGAGCAGTACTTC. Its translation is CASSSSRRTGGEQYF.

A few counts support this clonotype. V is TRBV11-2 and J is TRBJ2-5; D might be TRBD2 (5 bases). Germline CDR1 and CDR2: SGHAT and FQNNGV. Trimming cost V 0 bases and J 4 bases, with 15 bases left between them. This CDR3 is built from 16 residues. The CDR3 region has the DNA TGTGCCAGCAGCTTAGATCGTCTTCAAGGAGGAGAGACCCAGTACTTC. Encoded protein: CASSLDRLQGGETQYF. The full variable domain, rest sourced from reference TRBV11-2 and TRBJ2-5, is EAGVAQSPRYKIIEKRQSVAFWCNPISGHATLYWYQQILGQGPKLLIQFQNNGVVDDSQLPKDRFSAERLKGVDSTLKIQPAKLEDSAVYLCASSLDRLQGGETQYFGPGTRLLVL.

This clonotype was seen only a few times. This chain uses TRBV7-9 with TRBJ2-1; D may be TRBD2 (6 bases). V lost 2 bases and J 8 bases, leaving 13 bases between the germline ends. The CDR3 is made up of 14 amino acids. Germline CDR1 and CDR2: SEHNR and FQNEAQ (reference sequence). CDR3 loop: CASSLSTSKDEQFF. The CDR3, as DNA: TGTGCCAGCAGCTTATCTACTAGCAAGGATGAGCAGTTCTTC.

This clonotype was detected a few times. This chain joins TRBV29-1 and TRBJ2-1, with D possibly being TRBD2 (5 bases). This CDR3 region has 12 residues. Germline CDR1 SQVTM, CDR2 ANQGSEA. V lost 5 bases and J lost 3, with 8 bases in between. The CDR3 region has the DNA TGCAGCGTTCTGGGAGACTACAATGAGCAGTTCTTC. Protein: CSVLGDYNEQFF.

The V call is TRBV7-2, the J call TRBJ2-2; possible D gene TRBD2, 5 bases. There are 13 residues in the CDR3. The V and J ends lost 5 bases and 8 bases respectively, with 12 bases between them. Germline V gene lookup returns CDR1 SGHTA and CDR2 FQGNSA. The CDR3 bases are TGTGCCAGCAGCGCAGTAGCGAAAGGGGAGCTGTTTTTT. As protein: CASSAVAKGELFF.

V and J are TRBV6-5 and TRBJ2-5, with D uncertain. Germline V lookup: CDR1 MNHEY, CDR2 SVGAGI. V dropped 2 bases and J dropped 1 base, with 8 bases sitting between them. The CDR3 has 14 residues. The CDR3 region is CASSYDLGQETQYF. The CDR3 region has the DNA TGTGCCAGCAGTTACGACTTGGGCCAAGAGACCCAGTACTTC.

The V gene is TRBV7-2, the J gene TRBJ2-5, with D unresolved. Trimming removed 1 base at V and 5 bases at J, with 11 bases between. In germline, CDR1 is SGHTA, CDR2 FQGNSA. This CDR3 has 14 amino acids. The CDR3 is CASSLDGMRETQYF. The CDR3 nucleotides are TGTGCCAGCAGCTTAGACGGTATGAGGGAGACCCAGTACTTC.

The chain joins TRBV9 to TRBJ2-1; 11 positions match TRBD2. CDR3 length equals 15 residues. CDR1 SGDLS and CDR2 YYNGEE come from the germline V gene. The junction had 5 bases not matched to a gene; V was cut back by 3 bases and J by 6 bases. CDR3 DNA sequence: TGTGCCAGCAGCGCCCATAGCGGGGGGGCCAATGAGCAGTTCTTC. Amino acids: CASSAHSGGANEQFF.

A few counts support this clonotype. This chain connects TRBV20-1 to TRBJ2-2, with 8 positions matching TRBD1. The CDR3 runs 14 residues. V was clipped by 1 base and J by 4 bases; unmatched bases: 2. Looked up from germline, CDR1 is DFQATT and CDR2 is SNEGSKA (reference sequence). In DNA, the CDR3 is TGCAGTGCTAGAGGACAGGGGCGCACCGGGGAGCTGTTTTTT. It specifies CSARGQGRTGELFF.

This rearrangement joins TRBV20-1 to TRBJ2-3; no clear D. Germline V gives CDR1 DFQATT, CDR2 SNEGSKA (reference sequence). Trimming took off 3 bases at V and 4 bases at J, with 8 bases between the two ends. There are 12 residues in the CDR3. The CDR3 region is CSASYMPDTQYF. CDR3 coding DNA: TGCAGTGCTAGTTATATGCCAGATACGCAGTATTTT.

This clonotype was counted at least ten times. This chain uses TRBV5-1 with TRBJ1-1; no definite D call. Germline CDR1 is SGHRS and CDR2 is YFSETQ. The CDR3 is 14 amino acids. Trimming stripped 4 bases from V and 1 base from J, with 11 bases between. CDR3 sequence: CASSLSEGNTEAFF. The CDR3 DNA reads TGCGCCAGCAGCCTGTCTGAGGGGAACACTGAAGCTTTCTTT. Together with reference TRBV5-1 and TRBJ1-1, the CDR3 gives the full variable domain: KAGVTQTPRYLIKTRGQQVTLSCSPISGHRSVSWYQQTPGQGLQFLFEYFSETQRNKGNFPGRFSGRQFSNSRSEMNVSTLELGDSALYLCASSLSEGNTEAFFGQGTRLTVV.

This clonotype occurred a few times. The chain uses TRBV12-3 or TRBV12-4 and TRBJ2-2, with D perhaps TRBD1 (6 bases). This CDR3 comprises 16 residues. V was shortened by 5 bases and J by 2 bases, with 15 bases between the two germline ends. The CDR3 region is CASSPRGGFNTGELFF. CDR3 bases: TGTGCCAGCAGTCCACGAGGGGGTTTCAACACCGGGGAGCTGTTTTTT.

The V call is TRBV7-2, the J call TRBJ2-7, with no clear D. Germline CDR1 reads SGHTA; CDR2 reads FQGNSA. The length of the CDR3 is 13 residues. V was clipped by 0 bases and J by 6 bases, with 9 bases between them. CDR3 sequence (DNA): TGTGCCAGCAGCTTAGCGTTCATCGGCGAGCAGTACTTC. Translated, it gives CASSLAFIGEQYF.

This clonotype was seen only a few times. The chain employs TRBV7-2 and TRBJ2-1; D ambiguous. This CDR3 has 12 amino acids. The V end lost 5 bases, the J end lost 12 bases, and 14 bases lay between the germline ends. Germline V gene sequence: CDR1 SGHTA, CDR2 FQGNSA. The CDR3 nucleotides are TGTGCCAGCAGCCTTGTCGAAGGAGTGCAGTTCTTC. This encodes CASSLVEGVQFF.

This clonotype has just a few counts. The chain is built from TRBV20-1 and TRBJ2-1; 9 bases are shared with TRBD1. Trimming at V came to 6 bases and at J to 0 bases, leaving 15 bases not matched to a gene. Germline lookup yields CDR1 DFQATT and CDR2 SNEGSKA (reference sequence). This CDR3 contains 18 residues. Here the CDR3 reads CSARGDRVTTSSYNEQFF. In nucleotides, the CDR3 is TGCAGTGCGCGAGGGGACAGGGTAACCACAAGCTCCTACAATGAGCAGTTCTTC.

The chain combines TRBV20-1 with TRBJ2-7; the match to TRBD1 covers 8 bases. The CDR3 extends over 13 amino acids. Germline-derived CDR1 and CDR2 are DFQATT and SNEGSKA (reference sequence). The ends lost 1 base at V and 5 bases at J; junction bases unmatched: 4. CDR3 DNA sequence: TGCAGTGCTAGAGGGACAGGGAACCACGAGCAGTACTTC. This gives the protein CSARGTGNHEQYF.

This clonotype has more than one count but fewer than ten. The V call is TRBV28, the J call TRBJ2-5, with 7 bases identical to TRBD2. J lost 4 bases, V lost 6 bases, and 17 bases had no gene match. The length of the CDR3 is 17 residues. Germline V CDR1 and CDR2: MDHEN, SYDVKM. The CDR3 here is CASRPTVGGGFGETQYF. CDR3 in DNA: TGTGCCAGCAGGCCCACGGTGGGGGGAGGGTTTGGAGAGACCCAGTACTTC.

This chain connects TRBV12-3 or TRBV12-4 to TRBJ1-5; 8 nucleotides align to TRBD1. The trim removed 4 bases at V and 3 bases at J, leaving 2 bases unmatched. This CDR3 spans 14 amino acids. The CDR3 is CASSWTGNNQPQHF. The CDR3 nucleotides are TGTGCCAGCAGTTGGACAGGGAACAATCAGCCCCAGCATTTT.